The sequence of this TCR beta chain was determined in a study of T-cell reconstitution after alpha-beta-depleted transplantation in children. Study outcomes and limitations: T cells produced anew were the main source of T-cell counts and diversity one year after transplant. Surviving recipient T cells and intrathymic progenitors accounted for some patients' high TCRbeta diversity at day 60. Roughly two months post-transplant, alpha-beta T cells reportedly originated from several hundred graft clones that had expanded.

Note on this clonotype: What it binds is unknown.

Unique molecular identifiers were incorporated into the prepared TCRbeta library. TCRdb called the PCR reads again in MiXCR, with one record for every CDR3 protein. The sample includes around 580,000 distinct CDR3 sequences, roughly 27% of them seen just once. This CDR3 comprises 14 residues. Germline values: CDR1 SQVTM, CDR2 ANQGSEA. Trimming cost V 4 bases and J 6 bases; bases outside gene matches: 12. The chain carries TRBV29-1 and TRBJ2-7; TRBD2 matches at 7 bases. The specimen was PBMCs, collected before TCRalphabeta/CD19-depleted stem cell transplant. The clonotype originates from a boy under two years old with Wiskott-Aldrich syndrome, due to receive a stem cell transplant. The CDR3 sequence is CSVVPQRGLLEQYF. The CDR3 DNA follows: TGCAGCGTTGTTCCACAGCGGGGCCTACTCGAGCAGTACTTC.